Given below is one TCR beta chain in context. Its antigen is unknown. These data come from a study of T cell repertoires in cytomegalovirus infection. The overall study: Public signatures in TCR beta pointed to CMV infection and matching HLA type.

Via MiXCR, TCRdb re-called the reads, giving one row per CDR3 protein. Seen here are roughly 920,000 distinct CDR3 sequences, roughly 30% observed once, and the top ten hold around 15%. The study's findings and limits: CMV-specific HLA-C-restricted TCR beta clonotypes dominated the ex vivo response. Individuals carrying CMV plus the relevant HLA were identified by cumulative frequency of public TCR beta families.

Trimming shortened V by 2 bases and J by 0 bases, and 1 base separated the two germline ends. The germline V gene has CDR1 MGHDK and CDR2 SYGVNS. The CDR3 contains 12 residues. The clonotype originates from a human donor in good health (CMV status not recorded). Some clones in this sample may be carry-over from other donors' samples. This chain connects TRBV25-1 to TRBJ1-2; D is unresolved. This specimen consisted of cultured CD8+ T cells from PBMCs, obtained from culture after CMV antigen stimulation. CDR3 nucleotides: TGTGCCAGCAGTGAAACTAACTATGGCTACACCTTC. Amino acid sequence: CASSETNYGYTF.